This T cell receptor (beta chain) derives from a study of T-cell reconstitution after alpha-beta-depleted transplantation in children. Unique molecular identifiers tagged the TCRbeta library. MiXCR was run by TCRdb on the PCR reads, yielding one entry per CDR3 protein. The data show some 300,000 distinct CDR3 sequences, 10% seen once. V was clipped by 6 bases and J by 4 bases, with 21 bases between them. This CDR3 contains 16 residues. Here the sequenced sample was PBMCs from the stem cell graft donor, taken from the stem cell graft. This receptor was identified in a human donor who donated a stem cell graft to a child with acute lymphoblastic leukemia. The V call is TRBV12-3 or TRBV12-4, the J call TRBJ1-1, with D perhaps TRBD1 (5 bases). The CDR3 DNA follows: TGTGCCAGCAGGAACTCAAATTGGGGGGGGGGCACTGAAGCTTTCTTT. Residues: CASRNSNWGGGTEAFF.